This T cell receptor beta chain is from a study of cytomegalovirus exposure and HLA in healthy donors. Germline CDR1 is SGHRS and CDR2 is YFSETQ. This CDR3 has 14 amino acids. V lost 0 bases, J lost 1 base, and 7 bases lay in between. The study's findings and limits: Sequence variants that were highly shared formed a cluster that was likely a sequencing artifact. Association of a missense DCLRE1C variant with TCR beta V- and J-gene trimming was reported in a later analysis. Associated with cytomegalovirus, according to the listing, were about 160 TCR beta chains.

A multiplex PCR was run with 60 Vbeta primers and 13 Jbeta primers. Libraries were prepared by immunoSEQ multiplex PCR; TCRdb keeps only in-frame clonotypes and omits some of them. The table shows approximately 150,000 clones, with more than 60% occurring only once. On this clone: Its cognate antigen is unknown.

In nominal health when sampled, donors likely had unrecorded immune exposures nonetheless. This receptor was identified in a male donor in good health and CMV-seronegative. The chain is built from TRBV5-1 and TRBJ2-5, with D unresolved. Sequencing was performed on PBMCs. CDR3 amino acids: CASSLEQIQETQYF. CDR3 nucleotide sequence: TGCGCCAGCAGCTTGGAACAGATCCAAGAGACCCAGTACTTC.